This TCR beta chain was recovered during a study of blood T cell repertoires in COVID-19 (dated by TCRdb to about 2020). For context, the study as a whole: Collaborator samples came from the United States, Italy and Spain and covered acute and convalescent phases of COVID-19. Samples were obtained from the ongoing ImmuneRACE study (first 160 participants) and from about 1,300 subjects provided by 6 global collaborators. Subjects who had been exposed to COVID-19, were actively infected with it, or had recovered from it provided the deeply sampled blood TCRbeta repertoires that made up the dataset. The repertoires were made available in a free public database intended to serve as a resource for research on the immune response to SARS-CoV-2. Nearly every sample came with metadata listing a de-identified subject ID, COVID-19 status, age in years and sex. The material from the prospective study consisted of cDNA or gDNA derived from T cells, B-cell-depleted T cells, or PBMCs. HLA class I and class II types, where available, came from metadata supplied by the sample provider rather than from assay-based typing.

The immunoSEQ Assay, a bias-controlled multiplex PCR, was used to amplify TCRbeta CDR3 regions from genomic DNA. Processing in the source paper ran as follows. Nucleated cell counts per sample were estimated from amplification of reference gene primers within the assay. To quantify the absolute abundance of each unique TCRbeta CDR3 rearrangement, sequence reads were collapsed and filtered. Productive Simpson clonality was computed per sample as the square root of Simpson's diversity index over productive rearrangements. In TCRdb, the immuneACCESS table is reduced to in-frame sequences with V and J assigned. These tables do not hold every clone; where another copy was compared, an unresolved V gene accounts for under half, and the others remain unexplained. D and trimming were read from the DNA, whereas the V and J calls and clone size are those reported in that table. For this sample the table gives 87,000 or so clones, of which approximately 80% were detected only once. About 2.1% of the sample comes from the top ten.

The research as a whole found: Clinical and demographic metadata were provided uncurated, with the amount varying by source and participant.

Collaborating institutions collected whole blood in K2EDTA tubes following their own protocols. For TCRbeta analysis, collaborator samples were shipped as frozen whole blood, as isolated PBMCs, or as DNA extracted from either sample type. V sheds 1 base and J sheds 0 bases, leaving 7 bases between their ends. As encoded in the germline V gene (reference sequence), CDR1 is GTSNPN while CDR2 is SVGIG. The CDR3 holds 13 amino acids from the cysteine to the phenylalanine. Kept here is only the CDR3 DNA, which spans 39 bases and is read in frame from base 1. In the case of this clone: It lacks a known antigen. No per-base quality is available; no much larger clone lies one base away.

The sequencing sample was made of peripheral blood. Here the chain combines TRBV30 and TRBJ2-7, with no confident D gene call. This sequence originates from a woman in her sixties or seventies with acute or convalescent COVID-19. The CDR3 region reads CAWSGQRSYEQYF. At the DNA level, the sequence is TGTGCCTGGAGTGGGCAGCGCTCCTACGAGCAGTACTTC.